Below are 14 T cell receptor beta chains sequenced from a single sample in a study of T cell responses to AZD1222 COVID-19 vaccine. Assay: immunoSEQ multiplex PCR; the TCRdb copy retains only in-frame clones and omits some. The data contain 150,000 to 180,000 clones, approximately 87% of them singletons. The specimen comprised peripheral blood, sampled on day 0 of MenACWY control vaccination. The receptors shown here come from an adult in good health.

J is TRBJ1-5 and V is TRBV7-2; 7 bases fit TRBD1. CDR3 length: 14 amino acids. With 2 bases clipped from V and 6 bases from J, the junction kept 4 bases outside the gene matches. Germline loops: CDR1 SGHTA, CDR2 FQGNSA. For the CDR3, the DNA is TGTGCCAGCAGCTTAAACAGGGACAGTCAGCCCCAGCATTTT. Residues: CASSLNRDSQPQHF.

This sequence joins TRBV6-6 and TRBJ1-2; D is undetermined. The CDR3 covers 13 residues. Deletions cut 6 bases from V and 0 bases from J, with 8 bases between. From germline, CDR1 is MNHNY and CDR2 SVGAGI (reference sequence). In DNA, the CDR3 is TGTGCCAGCAGCGTCGACCCTAACTATGGCTACACCTTC. Translating it yields CASSVDPNYGYTF.

The J gene is TRBJ2-7, the V gene TRBV6-4, with D perhaps TRBD1 (6 bases). CDR1 and CDR2 (germline): MRHNA, SNTAGT. CDR3 length equals 15 residues. V lost 2 bases to trimming and J lost 3 bases, with 14 bases between them. The CDR3 DNA is TGTGCCAGCAGTGACCTCGAACAGGGTTACTACGAGCAGTACTTC. Protein product: CASSDLEQGYYEQYF.

The chain carries TRBV7-2 and TRBJ1-2, with D possibly matching TRBD1 (5 bases). CDR3 length: 17 amino acids. Trimming left V 0 bases short and J 8 bases short, with 22 bases between. CDR1 is SGHTA and CDR2 is FQGNSA in the germline V gene. In DNA form, the CDR3 reads TGTGCCAGCAGCTTAGCTGTATGGGGCAGGGACCCTATGGGCTACACCTTC. Its translation: CASSLAVWGRDPMGYTF.

The gene calls are TRBV16 and TRBJ1-1, with D unclear. This CDR3 spans 12 amino acids. The V and J ends lost 3 bases and 0 bases respectively, with 2 bases between them. Germline lookup yields CDR1 KGHSY and CDR2 FQNENV. The CDR3 nucleotides read TGTGCCAGCAGCCAGTTGAACACTGAAGCTTTCTTT. This encodes CASSQLNTEAFF. Drawing the rest from reference TRBV16 and TRBJ1-1, the complete variable domain is GEEVAQTPKHLVRGEGQKAKLYCAPIKGHSYVFWYQQVLKNEFKFLISFQNENVFDETGMPKERFSAKCLPNSPCSLEIQATKLEDSAVYFCASSQLNTEAFFGQGTRLTVV.

Only one count was recorded for this clone. The rearrangement joins TRBV29-1 to TRBJ2-3; D uncertain. Germline V CDR1 and CDR2: SQVTM, ANQGSEA. Trimming left V 5 bases short and J 3 bases short, with 15 bases between. There are 14 residues in the CDR3. The CDR3 bases are TGCAGCGTTCGGAAGGAGCCTCAAACAGATACGCAGTATTTT. It specifies CSVRKEPQTDTQYF.

This chain links TRBV3-1 (or the pseudogene TRBV3-2) with TRBJ1-5; maybe TRBD1 (6 bases). In germline, CDR1 is LGHDT, CDR2 YNNKEL (reference sequence). CDR3 length: 15 residues. Trimming left V 3 bases short and J 5 bases short, with 14 bases between. CDR3 nucleotide sequence: TGTGCCAGCAGCCAGCAGGGGAGGCGCGATCAGCCCCAGCATTTT. Translated: CASSQQGRRDQPQHF.

This clone came up once. V gene TRBV12-3 or TRBV12-4 combines with J gene TRBJ1-2; D uncertain. The CDR3 is made up of 13 amino acids. V lost 6 bases and J lost 4, with 12 bases in between. The DNA for the CDR3 is TGTGCCAGCAGCCCGACCCCCATCTATGGCTACACCTTC. Protein sequence: CASSPTPIYGYTF.

The chain is built from TRBV28 and TRBJ1-4, with D unclear. There are 12 residues in the CDR3. Germline CDR1 is MDHEN and CDR2 is SYDVKM. Trimming left V 2 bases short and J 8 bases short, with 6 bases between. CDR3 nucleotides: TGTGCCAGCAGTTTAAGAGGGGAAAAACTGTTTTTT. Translation: CASSLRGEKLFF. The variable domain in full, with the rest retrieved from reference TRBV28 and TRBJ1-4, is DVKVTQSSRYLVKRTGEKVFLECVQDMDHENMFWYRQDPGLGLRLIYFSYDVKMKEKGDIPEGYSVSREKKERFSLILESASTNQTSMYLCASSLRGEKLFFGSGTQLSVL.

V gene TRBV7-2 combines with J gene TRBJ2-3; D unresolved. This CDR3 has 13 amino acids. Germline assignment: CDR1 SGHTA and CDR2 FQGNSA. Trimming cost V 2 bases and J 2 bases, with 5 bases left between them. CDR3 in DNA: TGTGCCAGCAGCTTATTACTCACAGATACGCAGTATTTT. This translates into CASSLLLTDTQYF. The whole variable domain, remainder taken from reference TRBV7-2 and TRBJ2-3, is GAGVSQSPSNKVTEKGKDVELRCDPISGHTALYWYRQSLGQGLEFLIYFQGNSAPDKSGLPSDRFSAERTGGSVSTLTIQRTQQEDSAVYLCASSLLLTDTQYFGPGTRLTVL.

The J gene is TRBJ1-2, the V gene TRBV5-4, with D hard to call. There are 14 residues in the CDR3. V dropped 0 bases and J dropped 4 bases, with 10 bases sitting between them. Germline loops: CDR1 SGHNT, CDR2 YYREEE (reference sequence). The CDR3 DNA reads as TGTGCCAGCAGCTTGGTGACGGGCCCCTATGGCTACACCTTC. Its protein product is CASSLVTGPYGYTF.

V gene TRBV7-2 combines with J gene TRBJ1-1; D is ambiguous. There are 14 residues in the CDR3. Trimming took off 1 base at V and 1 base at J, with 7 bases between the two ends. Germline assignment: CDR1 SGHTA and CDR2 FQGNSA. In nucleotides, the CDR3 is TGTGCCAGCAGCTTAGTAGAGGGGAACACTGAAGCTTTCTTT. Residues: CASSLVEGNTEAFF.

This chain links TRBV11-2 with TRBJ2-1; D remains ambiguous. CDR3 length: 12 residues. The V end was cut by 0 bases, the J end by 9 bases, with 6 bases between. From germline, CDR1 is SGHAT and CDR2 FQNNGV. The CDR3 nucleotides read TGTGCCAGCAGCTTAGAAACCAGTGAGCAGTTCTTC. Translation gives CASSLETSEQFF.

In this sample, this clone turned up once. The chain's CDR3 is CAIRGRTSGSQELFF. The CDR3 DNA reads TGTGCCATCAGGGGCCGGACTAGCGGGAGTCAGGAGCTGTTTTTT. This chain joins TRBV10-3 and TRBJ2-2, with 13 bases identical to TRBD2. CDR3 length equals 15 residues. V shed 6 bases, J shed 10 bases, and the junction held 8 bases outside the gene matches. Per the germline V gene, CDR1 is ENHRY and CDR2 is SYGVKD.